This T cell receptor beta chain is drawn from a study of shared clonotypes between healthy human individuals. Here immunoSEQ multiplex PCR was the method, and the copy in TCRdb shows in-frame clones only, minus some. The repertoire holds about 2 million clones, with 85% to 95% as singletons. This CDR3 contains 14 residues. Germline V gene sequence: CDR1 SGHRS, CDR2 YFSETQ. Between the trimmed V and J ends, which lost 1 base and 1 base, there was a span of 8 bases. A remark on this clone: Antigen specificity is unknown.

Study conclusions and caveats: Among non-shared clonotypes, generation probabilities were lower than among those shared by all four donors. Deeper or shallower sequencing was expected to change how clonotypes are shared among donors.

This sequence originates from a man aged 18 to 35 in good health. What was sequenced was naive CD4+ T cells sorted from blood. Subset of the sample: CD45RA+ positively selected. The chain has TRBV5-1 and TRBJ2-5; a possible D gene is TRBD2 (6 bases). CDR3 sequence (DNA): TGCGCCAGCAGCTTGTACGGGAGCCAAGAGACCCAGTACTTC. This translates into CASSLYGSQETQYF.